What follows describes a single TCR beta chain. The data are from a study of blood T cell repertoires in COVID-19. Study-level information: PBMCs, B-cell-depleted T cells, or T cells were the source of the cDNA or gDNA that made up the material.

In the original analysis: Amplified reference gene primers provided the basis for estimating nucleated cell counts. The assay was immunoSEQ multiplex PCR, and TCRdb's table has in-frame clones only and misses some. V, J and clone size reflect that table, while D and trimming were determined from the DNA. The sample shows 55,000 to 65,000 clones, 84% of them seen only once. Germline loops: CDR1 SGHRS, CDR2 YFSETQ. Trimming took off 6 bases at V and 0 bases at J, with 12 bases between the two ends. This CDR3 is 14 amino acids long. The V gene is TRBV5-1, the J gene TRBJ1-1; weak D call: TRBD1 (5 bases). What was sequenced was peripheral blood. The sequence was collected from a woman in her fifties or sixties with acute or convalescent COVID-19. CDR3: CASKKSDMNTEAFF. The CDR3 region has the DNA TGCGCCAGCAAGAAGTCGGACATGAACACTGAAGCTTTCTTT.